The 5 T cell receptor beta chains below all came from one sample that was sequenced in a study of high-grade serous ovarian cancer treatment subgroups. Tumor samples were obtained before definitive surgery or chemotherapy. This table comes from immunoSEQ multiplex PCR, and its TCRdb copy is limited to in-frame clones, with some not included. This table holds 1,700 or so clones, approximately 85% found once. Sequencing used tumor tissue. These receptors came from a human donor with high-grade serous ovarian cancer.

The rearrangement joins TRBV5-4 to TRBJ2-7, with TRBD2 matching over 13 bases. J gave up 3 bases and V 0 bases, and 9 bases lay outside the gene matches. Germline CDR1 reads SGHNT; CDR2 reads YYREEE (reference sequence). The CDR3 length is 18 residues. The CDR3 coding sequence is TGTGCCAGCAGCTTGGGGCGGACTAGCGGGAGTAGGTTCTACGAGCAGTACTTC. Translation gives CASSLGRTSGSRFYEQYF.

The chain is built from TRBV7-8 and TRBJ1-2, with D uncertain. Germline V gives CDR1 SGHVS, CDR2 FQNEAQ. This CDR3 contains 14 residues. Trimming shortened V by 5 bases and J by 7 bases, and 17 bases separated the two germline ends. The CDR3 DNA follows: TGTGCCAGCAGCCCCATCACATCGGGTCCTGGCTACACCTTC. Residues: CASSPITSGPGYTF.

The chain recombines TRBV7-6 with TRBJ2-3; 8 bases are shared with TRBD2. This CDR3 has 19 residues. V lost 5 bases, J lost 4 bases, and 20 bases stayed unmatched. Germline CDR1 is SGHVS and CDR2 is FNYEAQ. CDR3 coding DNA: TGTGCCAGCAGCCGACTACAACCCGGGGGGGCGATCTACGCAGATACGCAGTATTTT. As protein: CASSRLQPGGAIYADTQYF.

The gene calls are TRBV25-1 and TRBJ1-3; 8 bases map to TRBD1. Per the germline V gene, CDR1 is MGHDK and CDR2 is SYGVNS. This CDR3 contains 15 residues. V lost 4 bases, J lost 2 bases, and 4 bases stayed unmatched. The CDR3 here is CASSAQGAPGNTIYF. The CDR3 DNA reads TGTGCCAGCAGTGCTCAGGGGGCCCCTGGAAACACCATATATTTT.

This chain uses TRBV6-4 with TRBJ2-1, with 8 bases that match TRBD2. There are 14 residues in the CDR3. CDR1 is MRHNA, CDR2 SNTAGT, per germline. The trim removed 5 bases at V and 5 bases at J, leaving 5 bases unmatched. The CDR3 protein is CASSPGGANNEQFF. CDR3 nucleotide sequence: TGTGCCAGCAGTCCCGGGGGGGCAAACAATGAGCAGTTCTTC.